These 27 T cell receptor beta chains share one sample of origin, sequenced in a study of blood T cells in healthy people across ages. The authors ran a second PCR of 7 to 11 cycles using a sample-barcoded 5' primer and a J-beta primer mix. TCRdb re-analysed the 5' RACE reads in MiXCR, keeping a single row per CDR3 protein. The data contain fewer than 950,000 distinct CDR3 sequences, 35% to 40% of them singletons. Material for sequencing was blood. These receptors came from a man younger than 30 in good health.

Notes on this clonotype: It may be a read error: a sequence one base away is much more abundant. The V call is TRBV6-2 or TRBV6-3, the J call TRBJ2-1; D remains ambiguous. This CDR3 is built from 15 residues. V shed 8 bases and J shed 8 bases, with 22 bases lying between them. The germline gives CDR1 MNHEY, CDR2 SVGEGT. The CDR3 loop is CASGQGAARNDEQFF. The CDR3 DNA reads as TGTGCCAGCGGCCAAGGAGCTGCCCGAAATGATGAGCAGTTCTTC.

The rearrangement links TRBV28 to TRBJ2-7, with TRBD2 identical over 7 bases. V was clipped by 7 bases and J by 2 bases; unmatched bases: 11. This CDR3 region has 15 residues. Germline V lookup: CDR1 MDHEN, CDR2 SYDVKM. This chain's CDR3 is CASTLGGSRPYEQYF. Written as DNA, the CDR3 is TGTGCCAGCACCCTCGGGGGGAGTAGGCCCTACGAGCAGTACTTC.

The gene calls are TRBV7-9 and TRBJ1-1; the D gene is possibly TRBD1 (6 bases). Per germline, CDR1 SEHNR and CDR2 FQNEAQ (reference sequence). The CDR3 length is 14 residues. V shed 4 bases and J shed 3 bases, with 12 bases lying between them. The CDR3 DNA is TGTGCCAGCAGCTCTACCCAGGGGCACACTGAAGCTTTCTTT. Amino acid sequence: CASSSTQGHTEAFF.

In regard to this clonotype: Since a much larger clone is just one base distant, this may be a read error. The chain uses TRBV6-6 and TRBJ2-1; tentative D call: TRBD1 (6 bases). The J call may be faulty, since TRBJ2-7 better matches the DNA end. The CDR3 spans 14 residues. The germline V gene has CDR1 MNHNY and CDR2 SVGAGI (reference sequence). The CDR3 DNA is TGTGCCAGCAGTCAGGGGAGCTCCTACAATGAGCAGTACTTC. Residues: CASSQGSSYNEQYF.

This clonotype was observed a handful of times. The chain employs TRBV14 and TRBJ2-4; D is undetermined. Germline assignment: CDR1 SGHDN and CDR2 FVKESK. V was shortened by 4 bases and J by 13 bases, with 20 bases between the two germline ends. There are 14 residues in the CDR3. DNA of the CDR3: TGTGCCAGCAGCCCCTTTACGGTCACCAATGAGCAGTACTTC. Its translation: CASSPFTVTNEQYF. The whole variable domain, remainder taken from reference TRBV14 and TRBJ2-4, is EAGVTQFPSHSVIEKGQTVTLRCDPISGHDNLYWYRRVMGKEIKFLLHFVKESKQDESGMPNNRFLAERTGGTYSTLKVQPAELEDSGVYFCASSPFTVTNEQYFGAGTRLSVL.

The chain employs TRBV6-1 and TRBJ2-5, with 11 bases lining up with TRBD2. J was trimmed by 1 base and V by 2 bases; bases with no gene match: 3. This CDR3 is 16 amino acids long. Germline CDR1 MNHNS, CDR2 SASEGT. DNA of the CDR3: TGTGCCAGCAGTGAAAGGGGACTAGCGGTCCAAGAGACCCAGTACTTC. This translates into CASSERGLAVQETQYF.

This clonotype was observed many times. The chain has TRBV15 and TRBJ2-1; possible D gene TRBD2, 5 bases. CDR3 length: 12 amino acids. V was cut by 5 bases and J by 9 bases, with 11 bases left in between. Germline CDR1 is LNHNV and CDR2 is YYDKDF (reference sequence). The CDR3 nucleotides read TGTGCCACCAGCGAGATAGGAGGTGAGCAGTTCTTC. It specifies CATSEIGGEQFF.

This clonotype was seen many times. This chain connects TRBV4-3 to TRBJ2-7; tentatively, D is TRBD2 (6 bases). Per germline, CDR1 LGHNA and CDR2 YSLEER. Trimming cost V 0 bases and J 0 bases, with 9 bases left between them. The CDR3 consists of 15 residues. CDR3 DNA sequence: TGCGCCAGCAGCCAAGATTACGGGAGCTCCTACGAGCAGTACTTC. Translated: CASSQDYGSSYEQYF.

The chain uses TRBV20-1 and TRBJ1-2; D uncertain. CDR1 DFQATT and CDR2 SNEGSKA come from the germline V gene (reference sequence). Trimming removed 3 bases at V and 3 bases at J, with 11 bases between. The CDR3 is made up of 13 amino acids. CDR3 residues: CSASIFGDYGYTF. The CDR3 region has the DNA TGCAGTGCTAGCATTTTTGGGGACTATGGCTACACCTTC.

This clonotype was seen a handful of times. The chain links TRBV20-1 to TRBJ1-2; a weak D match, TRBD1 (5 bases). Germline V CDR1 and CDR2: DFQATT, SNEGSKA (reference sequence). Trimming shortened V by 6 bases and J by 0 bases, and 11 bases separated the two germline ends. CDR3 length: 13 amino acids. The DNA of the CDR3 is TGCAGTGCCCCCCGGGGGTCTAACTATGGCTACACCTTC. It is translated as CSAPRGSNYGYTF.

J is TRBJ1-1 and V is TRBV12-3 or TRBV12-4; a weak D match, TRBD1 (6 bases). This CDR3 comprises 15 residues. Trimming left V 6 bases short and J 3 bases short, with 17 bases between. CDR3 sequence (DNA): TGTGCCAGCAGGAGCCGTCGGGGGCGGGACACTGAAGCTTTCTTT. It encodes CASRSRRGRDTEAFF.

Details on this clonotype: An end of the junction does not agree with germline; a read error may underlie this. The CDR3 DNA reads as TGTGCCAGCAGTTACTCACCAGGCTTTACCTACAATGGGCAGTTCTTC. Translation gives CASSYSPGFTYNGQFF. The chain carries TRBV6-2 or TRBV6-3 and TRBJ2-1, with D uncertain. Germline V gene lookup returns CDR1 MNHEY and CDR2 SVGEGT. The CDR3 has 16 amino acids.

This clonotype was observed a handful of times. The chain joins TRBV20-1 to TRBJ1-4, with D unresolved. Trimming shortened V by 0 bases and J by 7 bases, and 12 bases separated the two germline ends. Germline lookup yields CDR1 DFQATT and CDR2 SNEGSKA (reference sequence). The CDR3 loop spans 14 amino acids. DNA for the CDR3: TGCAGTGCTAGAGAAACGGTGTCGGGTGAAAAACTGTTTTTT. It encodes CSARETVSGEKLFF.

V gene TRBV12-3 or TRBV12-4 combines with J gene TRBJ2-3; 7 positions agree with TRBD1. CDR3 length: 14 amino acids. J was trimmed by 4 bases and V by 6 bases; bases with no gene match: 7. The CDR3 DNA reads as TGTGCCAGCAGACCGACAGGGTTGGCAGATACGCAGTATTTT. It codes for CASRPTGLADTQYF.

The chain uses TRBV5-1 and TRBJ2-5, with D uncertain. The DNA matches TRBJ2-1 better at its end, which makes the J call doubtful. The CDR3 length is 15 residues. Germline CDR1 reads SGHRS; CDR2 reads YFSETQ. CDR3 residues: CASSSATQRQETQFF. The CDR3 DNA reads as TGCGCCAGCAGCTCAGCCACCCAAAGACAAGAGACCCAGTTCTTC.

This CDR3 reads CASSIIRTNNEQYF. The CDR3, as DNA: TGTGCCAGCAGTATTATCAGGACCAACAATGAGCAGTACTTC. This chain uses TRBV6-1 with TRBJ2-1; D not resolved. The tail of the sequence fits TRBJ2-7 better, so the J call may be wrong. This CDR3 region has 14 residues. The V gene's germline CDR1 is MNHNS and CDR2 SASEGT.

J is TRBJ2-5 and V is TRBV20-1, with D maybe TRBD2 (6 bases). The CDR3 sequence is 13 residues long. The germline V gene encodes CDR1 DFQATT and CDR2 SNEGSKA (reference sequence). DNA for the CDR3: TGCAGCACCATACGGGGAGGCCAAGAGACCCAGTACTTC. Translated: CSTIRGGQETQYF.

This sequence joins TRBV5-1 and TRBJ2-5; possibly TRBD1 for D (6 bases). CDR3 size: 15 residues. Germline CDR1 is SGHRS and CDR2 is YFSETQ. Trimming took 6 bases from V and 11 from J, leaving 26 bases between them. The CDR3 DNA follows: TGCGCCAGCACCTTTACAGGGCATTCCTACAATGAGCAGTACTTC. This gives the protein CASTFTGHSYNEQYF. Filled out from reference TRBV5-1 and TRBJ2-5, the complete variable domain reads KAGVTQTPRYLIKTRGQQVTLSCSPISGHRSVSWYQQTPGQGLQFLFEYFSETQRNKGNFPGRFSGRQFSNSRSEMNVSTLELGDSALYLCASTFTGHSYNEQYFGPGTRLLVL.

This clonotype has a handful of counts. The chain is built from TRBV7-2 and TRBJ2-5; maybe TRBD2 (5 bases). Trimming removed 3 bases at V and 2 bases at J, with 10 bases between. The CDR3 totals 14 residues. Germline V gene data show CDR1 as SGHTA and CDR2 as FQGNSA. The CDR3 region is CASSFGLIQETQYF. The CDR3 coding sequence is TGTGCCAGCAGCTTTGGACTCATTCAAGAGACCCAGTACTTC. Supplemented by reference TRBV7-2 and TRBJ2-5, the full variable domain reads GAGVSQSPSNKVTEKGKDVELRCDPISGHTALYWYRQSLGQGLEFLIYFQGNSAPDKSGLPSDRFSAERTGGSVSTLTIQRTQQEDSAVYLCASSFGLIQETQYFGPGTRLLVL.

The CDR3 sequence: CSAGRGVWTQYF. For the CDR3, the DNA is TGCAGTGCTGGTAGGGGGGTGTGGACCCAGTACTTC. V and J are TRBV20-1 and TRBJ2-7; D assignment may be TRBD1 or TRBD2 (6 bases each). The DNA matches TRBJ2-5 better at its end, which makes the J call doubtful. The length of the CDR3 is 12 residues. From germline, CDR1 is DFQATT and CDR2 SNEGSKA (reference sequence).

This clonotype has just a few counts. CDR3 sequence (DNA): TGCAGTGCTAGAGACCCTTGGGGGACCGAAGAGACCCAGTACTTC. Residues: CSARDPWGTEETQYF. The gene calls are TRBV20-1 and TRBJ2-5, with D possibly being TRBD1 or TRBD2 (5 bases each). Germline CDR1 DFQATT, CDR2 SNEGSKA (reference sequence). V was clipped by 0 bases and J by 3 bases, with 14 bases between them. CDR3 length equals 15 residues.

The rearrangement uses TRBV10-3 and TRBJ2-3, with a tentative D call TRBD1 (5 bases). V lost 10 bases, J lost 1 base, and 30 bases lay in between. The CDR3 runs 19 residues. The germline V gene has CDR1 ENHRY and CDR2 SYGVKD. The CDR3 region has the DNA TGTGCCACCCAGCTGGTAGGGGTTGTGACCGGGTACCGCACAGATACGCAGTATTTT. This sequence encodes CATQLVGVVTGYRTDTQYF.

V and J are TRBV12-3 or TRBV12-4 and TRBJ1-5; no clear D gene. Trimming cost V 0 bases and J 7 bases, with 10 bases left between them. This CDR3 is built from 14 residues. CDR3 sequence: CASSLAGSGQPQHF. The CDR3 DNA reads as TGTGCCAGCAGTTTAGCAGGGTCCGGCCAGCCCCAGCATTTT.

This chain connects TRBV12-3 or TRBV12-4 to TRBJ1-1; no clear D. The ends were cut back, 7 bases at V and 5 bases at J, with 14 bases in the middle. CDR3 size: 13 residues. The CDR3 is CASTLQIGTEAFF. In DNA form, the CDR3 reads TGTGCCAGCACTCTACAGATAGGGACTGAAGCTTTCTTT.

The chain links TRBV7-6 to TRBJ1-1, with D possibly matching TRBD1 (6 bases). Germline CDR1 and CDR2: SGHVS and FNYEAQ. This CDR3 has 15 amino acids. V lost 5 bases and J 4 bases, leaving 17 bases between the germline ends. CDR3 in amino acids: CASSPLEGGGTEAFF. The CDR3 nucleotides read TGTGCCAGCAGCCCGTTGGAGGGGGGGGGCACTGAAGCTTTCTTT.

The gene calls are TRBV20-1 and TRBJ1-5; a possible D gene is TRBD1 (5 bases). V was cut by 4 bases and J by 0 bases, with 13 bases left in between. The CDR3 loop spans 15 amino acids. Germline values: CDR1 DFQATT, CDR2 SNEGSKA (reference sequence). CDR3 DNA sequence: TGCAGTGCTACCCGAGGAGGGGTTAGCAATCAGCCCCAGCATTTT. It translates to CSATRGGVSNQPQHF.

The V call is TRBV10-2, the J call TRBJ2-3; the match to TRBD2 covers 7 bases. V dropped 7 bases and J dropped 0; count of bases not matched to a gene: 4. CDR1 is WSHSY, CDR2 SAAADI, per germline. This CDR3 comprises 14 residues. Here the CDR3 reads CASIVAGSTDTQYF. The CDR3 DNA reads TGCGCCAGCATTGTAGCGGGTAGCACAGATACGCAGTATTTT.